Listed below are T cell receptor beta chains from one sample, sequenced in a study of cytomegalovirus exposure and HLA in healthy donors. Clones were sequenced by immunoSEQ multiplex PCR, and TCRdb holds only the in-frame ones, with some missing. Of under 200,000 clones listed, roughly 89% are singletons. Sequencing used PBMCs. These receptors were taken from a young woman in good health and CMV-seropositive. Both conserved end residues are part of each CDR3. A D gene is named only where the DNA matches it firmly. A clone size is listed for some rows: how often the clone was seen (once, few, many), or a class if it is expanded.

D gene,J gene,clone size,V gene,CDR3 DNA,CDR3 protein
NA,TRBJ2-2,NA,TRBV19,TGTGCCAGTAGTAGGCTGGCCGGGGAGCTGTTTTTT,CASSRLAGELFF
TRBD1,TRBJ2-3,NA,TRBV7-8,TGTGCCAGCAGCTACGGGACAGCCCGCACAGATACGCAGTATTTT,CASSYGTARTDTQYF
NA,TRBJ1-1,NA,TRBV5-1,TGCGCCAGCAGCTTGGCGAGGCTGATGAACACTGAAGCTTTCTTT,CASSLARLMNTEAFF
TRBD1,TRBJ2-1,NA,TRBV5-1,TGCGCCAGCAGCTACGGACAGGATGAGCAGTTCTTC,CASSYGQDEQFF
NA,TRBJ2-2,NA,TRBV7-2,TGTGCCAGCAGCTTAGAAAGGATTGAGGGGGCCGGGGAGCTGTTTTTT,CASSLERIEGAGELFF
NA,TRBJ1-1,NA,TRBV5-4,TGTGCCAGCAGCTTCGACACCTCAGGGACTGAAGCTTTCTTT,CASSFDTSGTEAFF
TRBD2,TRBJ2-7,NA,TRBV19,TGTGCCAGTAGTACCTGGACTAGCGGCTACGAGCAGTACTTC,CASSTWTSGYEQYF
TRBD2,TRBJ2-2,few,TRBV5-4,TGTGCCAGCAGCCCCGGGACTAGCGGGTACACCGGGGAGCTGTTTTTT,CASSPGTSGYTGELFF
NA,TRBJ1-2,NA,TRBV18,TGTGCCAGCTCACCAGATAGGGGCTATGGCTACACCTTC,CASSPDRGYGYTF
NA,TRBJ2-1,NA,TRBV4-1,TGCGCCAGCAGCCAAGATTATACGGACAGAGCCTACAATGAGCAGTTCTTC,CASSQDYTDRAYNEQFF
NA,TRBJ1-5,NA,TRBV5-8,TGTGCCAGCAGCTTGTTTCAGAATCAGCCCCAGCATTTT,CASSLFQNQPQHF
NA,TRBJ2-2,NA,TRBV9,TGTGCCAGCAGCGCCTCCGGGGCGAACACCGGGGAGCTGTTTTTT,CASSASGANTGELFF
TRBD1,TRBJ1-4,NA,TRBV7-2,TGTGCCAGCAGCTCCAAATTACAGGGGACTAATGAAAAACTGTTTTTT,CASSSKLQGTNEKLFF
TRBD1,TRBJ1-2,NA,TRBV6-5,TGTGCCAGCAGTTACTCGAATAGGGGGCTTAGCTATGGCTACACCTTC,CASSYSNRGLSYGYTF
NA,TRBJ2-2,few,TRBV7-2,TGTGCCAGCAGCTTAGGTGGCAGCGGGGAGCTGTTTTTT,CASSLGGSGELFF
NA,TRBJ1-4,NA,TRBV15,TGTGCCACCAGCAGGGTAGGAGCAGGAGGAAATGAAAAACTGTTTTTT,CATSRVGAGGNEKLFF
TRBD2,TRBJ2-5,NA,TRBV19,TGTGCCAGTAGTATCCGAGCGGGAGCAGAGACCCAGTACTTC,CASSIRAGAETQYF
NA,TRBJ1-1,NA,TRBV29-1,TGCAGCGTTGACGGTGTACAGGGCAGCTCTCGGAACACTGAAGCTTTCTTT,CSVDGVQGSSRNTEAFF
NA,TRBJ2-7,NA,TRBV7-8,TGTGCCAGCAGCCCCGGGTGGGAGCAGTACTTC,CASSPGWEQYF
NA,TRBJ2-3,NA,TRBV4-2,TGTGCCAGCAGCCAAGAGGCTAGCACAGATACGCAGTATTTT,CASSQEASTDTQYF
NA,TRBJ1-2,NA,TRBV30,TGTGCCCGAGGGAGCGCCTCTAACTATGGCTACACCTTC,CARGSASNYGYTF
TRBD1,TRBJ1-1,NA,TRBV12-5,TGTGCTAGTGGTTTGGTACTGTGGGGGACAGGGGGAAGGGACACTGAAGCTTTCTTT,CASGLVLWGTGGRDTEAFF
NA,TRBJ1-5,NA,TRBV4-3,TGCGCCAGCAGCCAAGATTGGCCCAATCAGCCCCAGCATTTT,CASSQDWPNQPQHF
TRBD2,TRBJ2-3,NA,TRBV5-4,TGTGCCAGCAGCTTGAAAGGACTAGCGGGAGCCTTAGATACGCAGTATTTT,CASSLKGLAGALDTQYF
NA,TRBJ2-5,NA,TRBV11-2,TGTGCCAGCAGCCTAGCACTAGCTGCGGAGACCCAGTACTTC,CASSLALAAETQYF
TRBD1,TRBJ1-2,NA,TRBV2,TGTGCCAGCAGAAACAGGACAGGGCTCGTCTATGGCTACACCTTC,CASRNRTGLVYGYTF
NA,TRBJ1-1,NA,TRBV6-1,TGTGCCAGCAGTGAACAGGGATTTGAAGCTTTCTTT,CASSEQGFEAFF
NA,TRBJ2-7,few,TRBV10-1,TGCGCCAGCAGTGCAAGGTTCCAGGGCGAGCAGTACTTC,CASSARFQGEQYF
NA,TRBJ2-3,NA,TRBV12-5,TGTGCTAGTGGCCAGGATACGCAGTATTTT,CASGQDTQYF
TRBD1,TRBJ2-2,once,TRBV19,TGTGCCAGTAGTAAGACAGGGCCCGCGAACACCGGGGAGCTGTTTTTT,CASSKTGPANTGELFF
TRBD1,TRBJ2-7,NA,TRBV9,TGTGCCAGCAGCGTAGAACCCGACAGGGGCGCCGGCGAGCAGTACTTC,CASSVEPDRGAGEQYF
NA,TRBJ2-2,few,TRBV6-1,TGTGCCAGCAGTGAAACGGTGGAGGGAGGGGAGCTGTTTTTT,CASSETVEGGELFF
NA,TRBJ1-5,NA,TRBV7-2,TGTGCCAGCACCCCCCAGGGCACCGGCAATCAGCCCCAGCATTTT,CASTPQGTGNQPQHF